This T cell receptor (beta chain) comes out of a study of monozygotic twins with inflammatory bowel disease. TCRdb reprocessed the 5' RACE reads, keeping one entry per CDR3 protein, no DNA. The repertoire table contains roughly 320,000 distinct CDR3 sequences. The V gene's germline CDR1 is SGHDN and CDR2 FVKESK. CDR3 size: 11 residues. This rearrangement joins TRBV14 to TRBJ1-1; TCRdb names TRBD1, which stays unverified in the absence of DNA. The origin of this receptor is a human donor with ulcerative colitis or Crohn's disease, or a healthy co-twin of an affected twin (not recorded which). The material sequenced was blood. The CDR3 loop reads CASSRQTQAFF.